This T cell receptor (beta chain) appears in the sequencing data of a study of spatial heterogeneity in lung cancer. Using its own MiXCR run on the 5' RACE reads, TCRdb lists one record per CDR3 protein. The repertoire consists of about 27,000 distinct CDR3 sequences, with approximately 5.9% occurring once and the leading ten covering approximately 24%. The germline CDR1 and CDR2 sequences are LNHDA and SQIVND (reference sequence). The V segment lost 2 bases and the J segment 6 bases; nucleotides outside the gene matches: 3. The CDR3 sequence is 15 residues long. Time point: blood at routine non-recurrence follow-up after resection. This clonotype was seen ten or more times.

The receptor was isolated from a female donor with early-stage non-small cell lung cancer. Sequencing was performed on PBMCs, taken at follow-up. V usage is TRBV19 and J usage is TRBJ2-2; TRBD2 agrees at 10 bases. Here the CDR3 reads CASSIRLAGPGELFF. Here the CDR3 DNA reads TGTGCCAGTAGTATACGACTAGCGGGTCCCGGGGAGCTGTTTTTT. The whole variable domain, filled in from reference TRBV19 and TRBJ2-2, reads DGGITQSPKYLFRKEGQNVTLSCEQNLNHDAMYWYRQDPGQGLRLIYYSQIVNDFQKGDIAEGYSVSREKKESFPLTVTSAQKNPTAFYLCASSIRLAGPGELFFGEGSRLTVL.